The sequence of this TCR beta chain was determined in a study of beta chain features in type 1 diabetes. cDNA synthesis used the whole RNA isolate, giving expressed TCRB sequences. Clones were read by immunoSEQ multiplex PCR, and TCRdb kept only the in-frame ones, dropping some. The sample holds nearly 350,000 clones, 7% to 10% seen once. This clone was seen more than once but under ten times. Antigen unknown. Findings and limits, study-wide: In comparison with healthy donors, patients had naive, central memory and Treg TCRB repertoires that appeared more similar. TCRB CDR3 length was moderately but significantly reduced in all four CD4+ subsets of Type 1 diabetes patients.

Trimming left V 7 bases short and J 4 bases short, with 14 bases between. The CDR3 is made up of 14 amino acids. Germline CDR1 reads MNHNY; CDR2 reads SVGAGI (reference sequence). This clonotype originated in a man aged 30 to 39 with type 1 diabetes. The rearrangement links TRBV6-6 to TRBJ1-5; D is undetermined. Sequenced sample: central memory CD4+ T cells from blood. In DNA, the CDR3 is TGTGCCAGCAACGCAGGAAACTCGAATCAGCCCCAGCATTTT. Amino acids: CASNAGNSNQPQHF.